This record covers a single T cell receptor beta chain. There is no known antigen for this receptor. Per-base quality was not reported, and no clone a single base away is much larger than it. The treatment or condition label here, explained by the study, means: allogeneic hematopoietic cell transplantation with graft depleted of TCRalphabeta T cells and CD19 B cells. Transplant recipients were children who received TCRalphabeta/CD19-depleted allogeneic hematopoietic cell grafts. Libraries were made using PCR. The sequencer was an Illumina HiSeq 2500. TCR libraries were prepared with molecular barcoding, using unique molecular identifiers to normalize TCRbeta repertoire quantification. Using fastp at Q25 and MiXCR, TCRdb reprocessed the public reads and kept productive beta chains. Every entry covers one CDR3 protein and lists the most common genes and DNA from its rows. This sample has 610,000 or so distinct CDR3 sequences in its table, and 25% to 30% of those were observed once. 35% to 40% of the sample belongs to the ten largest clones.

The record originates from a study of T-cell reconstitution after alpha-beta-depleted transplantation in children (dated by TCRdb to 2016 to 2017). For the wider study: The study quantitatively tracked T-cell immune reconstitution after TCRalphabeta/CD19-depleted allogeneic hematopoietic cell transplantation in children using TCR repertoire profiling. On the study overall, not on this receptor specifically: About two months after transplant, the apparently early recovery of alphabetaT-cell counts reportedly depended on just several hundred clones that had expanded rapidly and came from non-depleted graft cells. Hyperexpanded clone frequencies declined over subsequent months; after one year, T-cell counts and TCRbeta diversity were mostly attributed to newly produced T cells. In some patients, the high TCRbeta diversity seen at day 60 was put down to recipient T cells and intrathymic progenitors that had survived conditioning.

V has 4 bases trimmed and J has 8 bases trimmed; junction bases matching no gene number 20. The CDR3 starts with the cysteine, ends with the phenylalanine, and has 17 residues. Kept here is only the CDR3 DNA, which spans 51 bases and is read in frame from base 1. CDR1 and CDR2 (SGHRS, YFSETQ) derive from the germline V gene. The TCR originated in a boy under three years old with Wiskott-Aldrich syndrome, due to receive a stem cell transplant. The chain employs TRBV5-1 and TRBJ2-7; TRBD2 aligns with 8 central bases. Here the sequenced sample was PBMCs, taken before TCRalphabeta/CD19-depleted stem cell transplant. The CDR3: CASSQPTGTSLPSQQYF. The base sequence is TGCGCCAGCAGCCAACCTACCGGGACTAGTCTCCCTTCCCAGCAGTACTTC.